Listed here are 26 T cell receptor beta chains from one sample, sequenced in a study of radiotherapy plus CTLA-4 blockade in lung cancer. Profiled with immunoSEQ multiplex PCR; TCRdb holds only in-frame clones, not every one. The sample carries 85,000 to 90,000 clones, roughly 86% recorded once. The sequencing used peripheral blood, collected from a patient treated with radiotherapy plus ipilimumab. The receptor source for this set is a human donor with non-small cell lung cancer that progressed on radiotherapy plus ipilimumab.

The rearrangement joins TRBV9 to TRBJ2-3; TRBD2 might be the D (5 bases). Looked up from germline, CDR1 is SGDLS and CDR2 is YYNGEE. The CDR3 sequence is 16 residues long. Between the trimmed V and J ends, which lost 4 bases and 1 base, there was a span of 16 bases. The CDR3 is CASSPRLLARTDTQYF. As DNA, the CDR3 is TGTGCCAGCAGCCCGAGACTACTTGCGCGCACAGATACGCAGTATTTT.

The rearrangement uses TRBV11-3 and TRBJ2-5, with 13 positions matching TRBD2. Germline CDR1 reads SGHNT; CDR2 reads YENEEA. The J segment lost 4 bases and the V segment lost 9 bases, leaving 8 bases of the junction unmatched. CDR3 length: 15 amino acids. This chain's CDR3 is CASSIGTSGVETQYF. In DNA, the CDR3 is TGTGCCAGTTCAATAGGGACTAGCGGGGTAGAGACCCAGTACTTC.

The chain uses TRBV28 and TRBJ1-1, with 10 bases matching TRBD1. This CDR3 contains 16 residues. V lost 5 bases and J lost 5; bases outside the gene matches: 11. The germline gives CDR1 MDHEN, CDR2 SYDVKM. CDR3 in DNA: TGTGCCAGCAGTCCTCTTCCGGGACAGGGGAAAACTGAAGCTTTCTTT. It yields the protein CASSPLPGQGKTEAFF.

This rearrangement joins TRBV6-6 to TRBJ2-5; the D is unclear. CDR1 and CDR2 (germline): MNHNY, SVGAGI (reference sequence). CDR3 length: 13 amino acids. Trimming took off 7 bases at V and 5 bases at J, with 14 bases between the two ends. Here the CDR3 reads CASNKEYVETQYF. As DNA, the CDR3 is TGTGCCAGCAATAAGGAATACGTGGAGACCCAGTACTTC.

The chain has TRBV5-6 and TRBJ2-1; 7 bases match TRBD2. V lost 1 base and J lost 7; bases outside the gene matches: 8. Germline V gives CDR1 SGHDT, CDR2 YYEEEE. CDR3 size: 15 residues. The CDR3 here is CASSLRGEVWNEQFF. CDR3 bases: TGTGCCAGCAGCTTGCGGGGGGAGGTGTGGAATGAGCAGTTCTTC.

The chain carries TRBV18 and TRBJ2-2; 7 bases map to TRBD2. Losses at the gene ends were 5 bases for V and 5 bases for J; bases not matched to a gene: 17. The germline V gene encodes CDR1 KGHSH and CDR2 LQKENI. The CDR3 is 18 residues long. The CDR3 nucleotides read TGTGCCAGCTCAGACCTAAGTTCAGGGCGGGAGAAGACCGGGGAGCTGTTTTTT. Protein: CASSDLSSGREKTGELFF.

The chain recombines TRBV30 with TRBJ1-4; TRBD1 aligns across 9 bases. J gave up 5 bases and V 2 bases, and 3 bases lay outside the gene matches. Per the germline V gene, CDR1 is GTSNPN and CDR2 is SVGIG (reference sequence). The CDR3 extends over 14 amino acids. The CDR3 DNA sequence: TGTGCCTGGAGTAGGGGACAGGGAAATGAAAAACTGTTTTTT. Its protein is CAWSRGQGNEKLFF.

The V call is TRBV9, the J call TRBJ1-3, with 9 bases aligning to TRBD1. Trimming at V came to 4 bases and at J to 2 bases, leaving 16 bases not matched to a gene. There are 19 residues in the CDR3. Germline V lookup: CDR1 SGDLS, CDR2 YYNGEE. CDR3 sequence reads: CASSPRSGWDRATGNTIYF. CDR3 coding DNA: TGTGCCAGCAGCCCCCGTAGCGGTTGGGACAGGGCGACTGGAAACACCATATATTTT.

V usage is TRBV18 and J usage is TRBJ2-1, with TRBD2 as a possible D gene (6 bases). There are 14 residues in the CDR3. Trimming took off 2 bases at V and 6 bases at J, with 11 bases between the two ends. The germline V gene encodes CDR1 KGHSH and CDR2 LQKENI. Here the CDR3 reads CASSPGPGGNEQFF. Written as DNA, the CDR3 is TGTGCCAGCTCACCAGGGCCCGGGGGCAATGAGCAGTTCTTC. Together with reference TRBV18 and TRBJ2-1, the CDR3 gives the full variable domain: NAGVMQNPRHLVRRRGQEARLRCSPMKGHSHVYWYRQLPEEGLKFMVYLQKENIIDESGMPKERFSAEFPKEGPSILRIQQVVRGDSAAYFCASSPGPGGNEQFFGPGTRLTVL.

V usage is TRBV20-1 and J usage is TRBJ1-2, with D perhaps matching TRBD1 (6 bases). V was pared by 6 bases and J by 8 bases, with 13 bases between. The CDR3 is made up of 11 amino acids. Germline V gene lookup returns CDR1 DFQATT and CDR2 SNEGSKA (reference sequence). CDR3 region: CSAQTGAGYTF. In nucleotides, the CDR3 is TGCAGTGCGCAGACGGGGGCCGGCTACACCTTC.

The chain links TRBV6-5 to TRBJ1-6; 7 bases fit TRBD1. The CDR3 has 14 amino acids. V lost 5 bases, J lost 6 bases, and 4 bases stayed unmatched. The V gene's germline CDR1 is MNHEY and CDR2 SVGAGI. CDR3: CASSPGTVNSPLHF. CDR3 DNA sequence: TGTGCCAGCAGTCCCGGGACAGTTAATTCACCCCTCCACTTT.

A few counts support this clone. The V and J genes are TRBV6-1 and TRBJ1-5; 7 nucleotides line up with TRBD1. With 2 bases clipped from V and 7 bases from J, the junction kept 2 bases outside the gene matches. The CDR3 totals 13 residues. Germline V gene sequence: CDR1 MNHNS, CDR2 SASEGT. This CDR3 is CASSETGVQPQHF. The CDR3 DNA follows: TGTGCCAGCAGTGAAACAGGGGTACAGCCCCAGCATTTT.

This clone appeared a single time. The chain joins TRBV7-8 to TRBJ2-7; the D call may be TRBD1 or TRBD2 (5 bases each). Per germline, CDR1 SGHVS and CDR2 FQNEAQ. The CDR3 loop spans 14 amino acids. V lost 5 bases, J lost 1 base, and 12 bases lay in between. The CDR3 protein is CASSRSRGSYEQYF. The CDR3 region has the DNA TGTGCCAGCAGCAGATCGAGGGGATCCTACGAGCAGTACTTC.

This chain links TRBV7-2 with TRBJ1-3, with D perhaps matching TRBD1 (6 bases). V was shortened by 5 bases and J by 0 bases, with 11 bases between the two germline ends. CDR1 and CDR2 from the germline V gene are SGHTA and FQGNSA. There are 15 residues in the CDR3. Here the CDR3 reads CASSPRQDSGNTIYF. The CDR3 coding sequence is TGTGCCAGCAGCCCTAGACAGGACTCTGGAAACACCATATATTTT. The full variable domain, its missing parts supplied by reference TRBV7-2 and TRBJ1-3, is GAGVSQSPSNKVTEKGKDVELRCDPISGHTALYWYRQSLGQGLEFLIYFQGNSAPDKSGLPSDRFSAERTGGSVSTLTIQRTQQEDSAVYLCASSPRQDSGNTIYFGEGSWLTVV.

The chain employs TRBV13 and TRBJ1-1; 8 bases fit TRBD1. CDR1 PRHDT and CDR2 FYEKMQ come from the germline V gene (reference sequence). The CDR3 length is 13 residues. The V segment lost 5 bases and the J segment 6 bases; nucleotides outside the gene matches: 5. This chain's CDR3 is CASSTTRGPEAFF. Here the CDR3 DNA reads TGTGCCAGCAGCACCACCAGGGGGCCTGAAGCTTTCTTT.

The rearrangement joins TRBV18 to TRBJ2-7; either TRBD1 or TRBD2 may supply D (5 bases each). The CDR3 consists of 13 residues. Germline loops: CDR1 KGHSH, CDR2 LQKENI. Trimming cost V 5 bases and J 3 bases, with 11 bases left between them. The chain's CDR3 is CASSGTTGYEQYF. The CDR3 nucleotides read TGTGCCAGCTCAGGGACGACCGGCTACGAGCAGTACTTC.

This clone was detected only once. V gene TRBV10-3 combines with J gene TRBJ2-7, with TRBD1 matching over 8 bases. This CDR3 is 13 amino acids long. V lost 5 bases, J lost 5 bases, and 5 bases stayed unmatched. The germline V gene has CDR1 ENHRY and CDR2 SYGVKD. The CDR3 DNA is TGTGCCATCAGTCTGGACAGGGCGAACGAGCAGTACTTC. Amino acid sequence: CAISLDRANEQYF.

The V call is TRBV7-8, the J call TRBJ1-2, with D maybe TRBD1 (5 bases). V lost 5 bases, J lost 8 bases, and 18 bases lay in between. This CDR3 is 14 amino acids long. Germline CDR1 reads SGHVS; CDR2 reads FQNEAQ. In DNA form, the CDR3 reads TGTGCCAGCAGCCCCAGACAGCCTGGTATCGGCTACACCTTC. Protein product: CASSPRQPGIGYTF. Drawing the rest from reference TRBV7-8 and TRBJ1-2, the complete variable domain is GAGVSQSPRYKVAKRGQDVALRCDPISGHVSLFWYQQALGQGPEFLTYFQNEAQLDKSGLPSDRFFAERPEGSVSTLKIQRTQQEDSAVYLCASSPRQPGIGYTFGSGTRLTVV.

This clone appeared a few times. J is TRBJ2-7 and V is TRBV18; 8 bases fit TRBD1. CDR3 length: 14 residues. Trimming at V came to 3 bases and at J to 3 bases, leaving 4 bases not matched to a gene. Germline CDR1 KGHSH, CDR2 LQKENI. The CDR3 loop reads CASSPQGAIYEQYF. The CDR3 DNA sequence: TGTGCCAGCTCACCTCAGGGGGCGATCTACGAGCAGTACTTC.

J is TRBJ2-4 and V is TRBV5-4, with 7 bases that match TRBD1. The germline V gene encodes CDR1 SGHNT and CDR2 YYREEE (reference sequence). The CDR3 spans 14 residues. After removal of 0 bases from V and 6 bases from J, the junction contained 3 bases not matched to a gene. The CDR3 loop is CASSLVAGGNIQYF. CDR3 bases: TGTGCCAGCAGCTTGGTGGCAGGGGGAAACATTCAGTACTTC.

The CDR3 bases are TGTGCCAGCAGCCGCAGGCCAGGGGGTGCCGATAACACCGGGGAGCTGTTTTTT. This sequence encodes CASSRRPGGADNTGELFF. V gene TRBV7-9 combines with J gene TRBJ2-2; 7 nucleotides line up with TRBD1. The V and J ends lost 5 bases and 2 bases, in that order; junction bases with no gene match: 14. The CDR3 consists of 18 residues. Germline V CDR1 and CDR2: SEHNR, FQNEAQ (reference sequence).

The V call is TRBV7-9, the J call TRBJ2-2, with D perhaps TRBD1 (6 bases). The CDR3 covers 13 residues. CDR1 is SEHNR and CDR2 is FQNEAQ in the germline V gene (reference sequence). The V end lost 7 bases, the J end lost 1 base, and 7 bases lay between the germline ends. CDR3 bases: TGTGCCAGCATGACAGGGAACACCGGGGAGCTGTTTTTT. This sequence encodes CASMTGNTGELFF.

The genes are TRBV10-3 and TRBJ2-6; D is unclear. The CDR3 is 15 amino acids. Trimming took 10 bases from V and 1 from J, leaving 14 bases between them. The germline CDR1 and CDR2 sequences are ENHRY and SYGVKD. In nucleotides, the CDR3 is TGTGCCACGTCCGCAGATAGTTCTGGGGCCAACGTCCTGACTTTC. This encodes CATSADSSGANVLTF.

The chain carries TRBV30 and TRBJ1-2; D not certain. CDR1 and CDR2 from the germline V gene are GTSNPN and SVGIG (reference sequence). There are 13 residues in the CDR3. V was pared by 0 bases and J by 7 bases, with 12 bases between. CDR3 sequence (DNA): TGTGCCTGGAGTGTACACCAGGTACTTGGCTACACCTTC. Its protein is CAWSVHQVLGYTF.

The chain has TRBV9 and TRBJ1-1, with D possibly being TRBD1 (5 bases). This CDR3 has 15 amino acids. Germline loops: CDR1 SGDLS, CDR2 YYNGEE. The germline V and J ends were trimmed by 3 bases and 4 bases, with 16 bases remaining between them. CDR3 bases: TGTGCCAGCAGCGCAGGGAGCGGGTTCGTCACTGAAGCTTTCTTT. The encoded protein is CASSAGSGFVTEAFF.

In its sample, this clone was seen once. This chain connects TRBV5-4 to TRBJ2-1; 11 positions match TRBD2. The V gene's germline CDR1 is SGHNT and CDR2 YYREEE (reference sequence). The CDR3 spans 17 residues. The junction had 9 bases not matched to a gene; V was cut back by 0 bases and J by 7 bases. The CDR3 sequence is CASSLDSGGGPGNEQFF. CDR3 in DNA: TGTGCCAGCAGCTTGGATAGCGGGGGGGGCCCTGGGAATGAGCAGTTCTTC.